The 15 T cell receptor beta chains in this list originate from one sample, sequenced in a study of shared clonotypes between healthy human individuals. Method: immunoSEQ multiplex PCR; TCRdb's copy keeps in-frame clones and lacks some. Seen here are roughly 1.5 million clones, approximately 98% observed once, and the top ten hold about 0.45%. The sequenced material came from naive CD4+ T cells sorted from blood. Subset noted: CD45RA+ positively selected. All receptors come from a man aged 25-45 years in good health.

The V call is TRBV7-9, the J call TRBJ2-3; 9 bases map to TRBD2. CDR1 and CDR2 from the germline V gene are SEHNR and FQNEAQ (reference sequence). The CDR3 extends over 15 amino acids. J gave up 4 bases and V 1 base, and 3 bases lay outside the gene matches. The CDR3 DNA is TGTGCCAGCAGCTTAGTATTAGCGGGAGCAGATACGCAGTATTTT. This codes for CASSLVLAGADTQYF.

The chain uses TRBV5-1 and TRBJ1-2; 7 nucleotides line up with TRBD1. Per germline, CDR1 SGHRS and CDR2 YFSETQ. J lost 0 bases, V lost 1 base, and 9 bases had no gene match. The CDR3 has 17 residues. The CDR3 DNA is TGCGCCAGCAGCTTGACAGGGGCAAGATCAGCTAACTATGGCTACACCTTC. This gives the protein CASSLTGARSANYGYTF. Drawing the rest from reference TRBV5-1 and TRBJ1-2, the complete variable domain is KAGVTQTPRYLIKTRGQQVTLSCSPISGHRSVSWYQQTPGQGLQFLFEYFSETQRNKGNFPGRFSGRQFSNSRSEMNVSTLELGDSALYLCASSLTGARSANYGYTFGSGTRLTVV.

The J gene is TRBJ1-2, the V gene TRBV5-8; 7 bases line up with TRBD1. Per the germline V gene, CDR1 is SGHTS and CDR2 is YDEGEE. This CDR3 contains 13 residues. Germline trimming cut 5 bases from V and 5 bases from J; bases unmatched to any gene: 6. CDR3 region: CASRTQGSYGYTF. As DNA, the CDR3 is TGTGCCAGCAGGACACAGGGGTCGTATGGCTACACCTTC.

The chain links TRBV18 to TRBJ2-5; the match to TRBD2 covers 7 bases. The germline gives CDR1 KGHSH, CDR2 LQKENI. CDR3 size: 15 residues. The ends lost 3 bases at V and 9 bases at J; junction bases unmatched: 13. Here the CDR3 DNA reads TGTGCCAGCTCACCGGCCCAGCGGGATCCCCGGGCCCAGTACTTC. This gives the protein CASSPAQRDPRAQYF.

This sequence joins TRBV7-7 and TRBJ2-1; D tentatively fits TRBD1 or TRBD2 (6 bases each). CDR3 length equals 13 residues. CDR1 SSHAT and CDR2 FNYEAQ come from the germline V gene (reference sequence). Trimming took off 6 bases at V and 13 bases at J, with 19 bases between the two ends. The CDR3 here is CASSQSRGASQFF. DNA of the CDR3: TGTGCCAGCAGTCAGTCTAGGGGGGCCTCCCAGTTCTTC.

The rearrangement joins TRBV28 to TRBJ2-7, with no clear D. V dropped 8 bases and J dropped 6 bases, with 23 bases sitting between them. Germline CDR1 is MDHEN and CDR2 is SYDVKM. CDR3 length: 15 amino acids. CDR3 protein: CASRPPAGRVGEQYF. Written as DNA, the CDR3 is TGTGCCAGCCGGCCCCCAGCAGGTCGAGTAGGCGAGCAGTACTTC.

This chain joins TRBV10-3 and TRBJ1-2, with TRBD1 matching 9 bases. Germline loops: CDR1 ENHRY, CDR2 SYGVKD. Trimming at V came to 10 bases and at J to 0 bases, leaving 15 bases not matched to a gene. The CDR3 spans 17 residues. CDR3 loop: CATSPGQGIAANYGYTF. In DNA form, the CDR3 reads TGTGCCACTAGCCCGGGACAGGGTATCGCAGCTAACTATGGCTACACCTTC.

The chain joins TRBV11-3 to TRBJ2-7; 11 bases line up with TRBD1. With 5 bases clipped from V and 7 bases from J, the junction kept 7 bases outside the gene matches. The CDR3 has 14 amino acids. Germline CDR1 is SGHNT and CDR2 is YENEEA. The chain's CDR3 is CASSPGQGAREQYF. In DNA, the CDR3 is TGTGCCAGCAGCCCTGGACAGGGGGCGCGGGAGCAGTACTTC.

This chain joins TRBV7-9 and TRBJ1-5, with D unclear. The ends were cut back, 4 bases at V and 3 bases at J, with 7 bases in the middle. Looked up from germline, CDR1 is SEHNR and CDR2 is FQNEAQ (reference sequence). The CDR3 spans 13 residues. CDR3 region: CASSSDFNQPQHF. The DNA for the CDR3 is TGTGCCAGCAGCTCCGACTTCAATCAGCCCCAGCATTTT.

The J gene is TRBJ1-1, the V gene TRBV2; D gene ambiguous. Trimming removed 3 bases at V and 6 bases at J, with 17 bases between. The CDR3 extends over 15 amino acids. Germline V gene lookup returns CDR1 SNHLY and CDR2 FYNNEI. CDR3 coding DNA: TGTGCCAGCAGTGATCAGCCTGGGGTTGAATCTGAAGCTTTCTTT. Its protein is CASSDQPGVESEAFF.

The chain recombines TRBV10-1 with TRBJ2-2, with 10 nucleotides matching TRBD1. The CDR3 extends over 15 amino acids. Trimming removed 7 bases from V and 6 bases from J; junction bases left unmatched: 8. The germline V gene encodes CDR1 WNHNN and CDR2 SYGVQD (reference sequence). CDR3 nucleotide sequence: TGCGCCAGCACCCAGGACAGGGGGAGTTCCGGGGAGCTGTTTTTT. This gives the protein CASTQDRGSSGELFF.

V is TRBV19 and J is TRBJ1-1, with D unresolved. V was clipped by 3 bases and J by 0 bases, with 14 bases between them. The CDR3 consists of 16 residues. Germline CDR1 is LNHDA and CDR2 is SQIVND (reference sequence). DNA of the CDR3: TGTGCCAGTAGTATCTTAAGGCAGACAATGAACACTGAAGCTTTCTTT. Translating gives CASSILRQTMNTEAFF.

The V gene is TRBV30, the J gene TRBJ1-2; 7 bases agree with TRBD1. The CDR3 runs 12 residues. Looked up from germline, CDR1 is GTSNPN and CDR2 is SVGIG (reference sequence). The J segment lost 10 bases and the V segment lost 2 bases, leaving 7 bases of the junction unmatched. The CDR3 is CAWSSGQRIYTF. In nucleotides, the CDR3 is TGTGCCTGGAGTTCGGGACAGAGAATCTACACCTTC.

The V gene is TRBV7-2, the J gene TRBJ1-1, with D perhaps TRBD1 (5 bases). The germline gives CDR1 SGHTA, CDR2 FQGNSA. V dropped 2 bases and J dropped 5 bases, with 15 bases sitting between them. This CDR3 contains 15 residues. DNA of the CDR3: TGTGCCAGCAGCTTATGGGGGGTTTCGGGAACTGAAGCTTTCTTT. This sequence encodes CASSLWGVSGTEAFF.

The CDR3 protein is CATSRSAGGPGELFF. As DNA, the CDR3 is TGTGCCACCAGCAGATCTGCAGGGGGCCCCGGGGAGCTGTTTTTT. The rearrangement links TRBV15 to TRBJ2-2; TRBD1 matches 8 bases. This CDR3 contains 15 residues. Germline assignment: CDR1 LNHNV and CDR2 YYDKDF (reference sequence). V lost 2 bases to trimming and J lost 6 bases; unmatched junction nucleotides: 5.